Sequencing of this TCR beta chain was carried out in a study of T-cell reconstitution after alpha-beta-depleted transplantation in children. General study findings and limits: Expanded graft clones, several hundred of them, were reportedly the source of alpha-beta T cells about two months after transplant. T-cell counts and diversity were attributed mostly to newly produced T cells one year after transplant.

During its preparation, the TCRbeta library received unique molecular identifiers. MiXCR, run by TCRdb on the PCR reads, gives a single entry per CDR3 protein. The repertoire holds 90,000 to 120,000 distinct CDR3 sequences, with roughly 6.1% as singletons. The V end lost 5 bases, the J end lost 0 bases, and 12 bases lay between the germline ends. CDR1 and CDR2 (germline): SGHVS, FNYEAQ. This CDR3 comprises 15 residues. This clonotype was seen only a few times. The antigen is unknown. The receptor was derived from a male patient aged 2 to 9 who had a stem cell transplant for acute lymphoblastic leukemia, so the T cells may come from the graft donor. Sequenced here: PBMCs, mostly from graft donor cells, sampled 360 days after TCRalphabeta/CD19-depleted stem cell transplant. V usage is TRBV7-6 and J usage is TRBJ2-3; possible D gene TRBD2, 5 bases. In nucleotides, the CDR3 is TGTGCCAGCAGCCTCGGAGCGGTGAGCACAGATACGCAGTATTTT. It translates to CASSLGAVSTDTQYF.